Listed below are T cell receptor beta chains from one sample, sequenced in a study of blood T cell repertoires in COVID-19. Sequencing was performed with immunoSEQ multiplex PCR; in TCRdb, only in-frame clones are kept and a portion is missing. The sample has about 350,000 clones, about nine tenths seen once. The sample was PBMCs or T cells enriched from blood (not recorded which). These receptors were obtained from a woman in her thirties who had been exposed to COVID-19. Both conserved end residues are part of each CDR3. The D gene is left open where the match is weak. Only part of the rows carry a size: once, few, many, or a class if the clone is expanded.

TRBD2 | TRBJ2-7 | few | TRBV28 | TGTGCCAGCAGTTTTTTTGGACTAGCGGGAGAGAGCTCCTACGAGCAGTACTTC | CASSFFGLAGESSYEQYF
TRBD2 | TRBJ2-7 | - | TRBV2 | TGTGCCAGCGGAGCGGGGGAAATAGAGCAGTACTTC | CASGAGEIEQYF
TRBD2 | TRBJ2-1 | - | TRBV3-1/TRBV3-2 | TGTGCCAGCAGTCCCTTAGCGGGGCTCCATGAGCAGTTCTTC | CASSPLAGLHEQFF
TRBD1 | TRBJ1-6 | - | TRBV2 | TGTGCCAGCAGTGTCACAGGGGGGGGTAATTCACCCCTCCACTTT | CASSVTGGGNSPLHF
- | TRBJ1-2 | few | TRBV19 | TGTGCCAGTAGTGACCAGTCCGGGTCACCTTATGGCTACACCTTC | CASSDQSGSPYGYTF
TRBD1 | TRBJ1-5 | - | TRBV7-8 | TGTGCCAGCAGCCCCGCGGGGACAGCTAATCAGCCCCAGCATTTT | CASSPAGTANQPQHF
TRBD1 | TRBJ1-2 | - | TRBV6-5 | TGTGCCAGCAGCAAGGACAGGGCTTCCCGCTATGGCTACACCTTC | CASSKDRASRYGYTF
- | TRBJ1-2 | few | TRBV27 | TGTGCCAGCAGTCCATCTGGGGCAGGGTCCAACTATGGCTACACCTTC | CASSPSGAGSNYGYTF
- | TRBJ2-3 | - | TRBV10-3 | TGTGCCATCAGTGAGTCGTCACTAGCCGCAGATACGCAGTATTTT | CAISESSLAADTQYF
- | TRBJ1-5 | - | TRBV2 | TGTGCCAGCGACAGCGTCAATCAGCCCCAGCATTTT | CASDSVNQPQHF
TRBD1 | TRBJ2-1 | once | TRBV7-3 | TGTGCCAGCAGCTATCAGGGGGCCCCCTACAATGAGCAGTTCTTC | CASSYQGAPYNEQFF
- | TRBJ1-5 | - | TRBV28 | TGTGCCAGCAGTTTGACGGGTCAGCCCCAGCATTTT | CASSLTGQPQHF
TRBD1 | TRBJ1-3 | - | TRBV5-8 | TGTGCCAGCAGGGACAGGGGGTCGGCGACTATATTT | CASRDRGSATIF
TRBD2 | TRBJ2-7 | - | TRBV11-2 | TGTGCCAGCAGCCGTAGCGGGGAGAGCTCCTACGAGCAGTACTTC | CASSRSGESSYEQYF
TRBD2 | TRBJ2-3 | - | TRBV18 | TGTGCCAGCTCACCAGGATTTAGCGGGAGTCTTGCAGATACGCAGTATTTT | CASSPGFSGSLADTQYF
- | TRBJ1-4 | - | TRBV18 | TGTGCCAGCTCACCGGTAGCTGCAACTAATGAAAAACTGTTTTTT | CASSPVAATNEKLFF
TRBD2 | TRBJ2-1 | - | TRBV5-8 | TGTGCCAGCAGCTTTAGCGGGAGCTACAATGAGCAGTTCTTC | CASSFSGSYNEQFF
- | TRBJ1-4 | - | TRBV2 | TGTGCCAGCAGGGGCGGGGGAATTAATGAAAAACTGTTTTTT | CASRGGGINEKLFF
- | TRBJ2-2 | - | TRBV12-3/TRBV12-4 | TGTGCCAGCAGTCGGGACTCTACCGGGGAGCTGTTTTTT | CASSRDSTGELFF
- | TRBJ2-1 | - | TRBV28 | TGTGCCAGCAGTTTTAGGGTGGGTGGACAATTTAAGCAGTTCTTC | CASSFRVGGQFKQFF
TRBD1 | TRBJ2-7 | once | TRBV19 | TGTGCCAGTCAGGGCACAGGGGGCCTCGAGCAGTACTTC | CASQGTGGLEQYF
- | TRBJ2-7 | - | TRBV7-2 | TGTGCCAGCAGCTTTATTTCGGTAGTCCCCCTTAAATCTTACGAGCAGTACTTC | CASSFISVVPLKSYEQYF
- | TRBJ1-6 | few | TRBV9 | TGTGCCAGCAGCGTAGAATCGGGGCGGGGAAATTCACCCCTCCACTTT | CASSVESGRGNSPLHF
- | TRBJ2-1 | - | TRBV7-3 | TGTGCCAGCAGCCCCTTGGGAGTAGACAATGAGCAGTTCTTC | CASSPLGVDNEQFF
TRBD2 | TRBJ2-7 | - | TRBV6-5 | TGTGCCAGCAGAAGAAGGGACTACGACGTATACGAGCAGTACTTC | CASRRRDYDVYEQYF
- | TRBJ2-5 | few | TRBV11-3 | TGTGCCAGCAGCGCCGAACGCGGGCGGGAGACCCAGTACTTC | CASSAERGRETQYF
- | TRBJ2-7 | - | TRBV7-9 | TGTGCCAGCAGCGCAGACAGCTCCTACGAGCAGTACTTC | CASSADSSYEQYF
TRBD1 | TRBJ1-2 | - | TRBV19 | TGTGCCAGTAGTATGGCCCCCTTAGGAGGGGGCGGAAACTATGGCTACACCTTC | CASSMAPLGGGGNYGYTF
- | TRBJ2-1 | - | TRBV15 | TGTGCCACCAGCAGAGATCACGGGATAGCCAATGAGCAGTTCTTC | CATSRDHGIANEQFF
- | TRBJ2-1 | once | TRBV13 | TGTGCCAGCAGCCCCCAGTCATGGAGGGGAAGCCAGAATGAGCAGTTCTTC | CASSPQSWRGSQNEQFF
- | TRBJ1-5 | - | TRBV15 | TGTGCCACCAGCAGAGGTAGAGGGGGTGGTCAGCCCCAGCATTTT | CATSRGRGGGQPQHF
TRBD2 | TRBJ2-1 | - | TRBV10-1 | TGCGCCAGCAGTGTGCGGGGGAACAATGAGCAGTTCTTC | CASSVRGNNEQFF
TRBD1 | TRBJ1-6 | - | TRBV3-1/TRBV3-2 | TGTGCCAGCAGCCGGAACAGGGGCGCGACGAATAATTCACCCCTCCACTTT | CASSRNRGATNNSPLHF
- | TRBJ1-2 | - | TRBV7-3 | TGTGCCAGCAGCCATTTACAGGGCTATGGCTACACCTTC | CASSHLQGYGYTF
TRBD1 | TRBJ1-2 | - | TRBV5-6 | TGTGCCAGCAGGAGACAGGGGGCCCAGTATGGCTACACCTTC | CASRRQGAQYGYTF
- | TRBJ1-1 | - | TRBV11-3 | TGTGCCAGCAGCTTAGATCCGGGTACTGAAGCTTTCTTT | CASSLDPGTEAFF
TRBD1 | TRBJ1-6 | - | TRBV5-1 | TGCGCCAGCAGCTCCCCGTCCGGACAGGGGTTCTCACCCCTCCACTTT | CASSSPSGQGFSPLHF
- | TRBJ1-5 | - | TRBV19 | TGTGCCAGTAGTACCCGAACGGGGGGTGGTAGCAATCAGCCCCAGCATTTT | CASSTRTGGGSNQPQHF
- | TRBJ2-3 | - | TRBV19 | TGTGCCAGTAGTATGGAGCGGGGCACAGATACGCAGTATTTT | CASSMERGTDTQYF
TRBD1 | TRBJ2-7 | - | TRBV5-6 | TGTGCCAGCAGCGATTCGGGACAGGCCCTCTACGAGCAGTACTTC | CASSDSGQALYEQYF
- | TRBJ1-2 | - | TRBV6-5 | TGTGCCAGCAGTTGGAGTACGTCGGGGGGCTACACCTTC | CASSWSTSGGYTF
- | TRBJ2-1 | few | TRBV7-3 | TGTGCCAGCAGCTTTAGCGCGGGACGGGACTACAATGAGCAGTTCTTC | CASSFSAGRDYNEQFF
TRBD1 | TRBJ2-4 | - | TRBV6-5 | TGTGCCAGCAGTTACGGGACAGGGAAAAACATTCAGTACTTC | CASSYGTGKNIQYF
TRBD1 | TRBJ1-5 | - | TRBV30 | TGTGCCTGGAGTGAAAGGGGGCAGAATCAGCCCCAGCATTTT | CAWSERGQNQPQHF
- | TRBJ1-1 | - | TRBV28 | TGTGCCAGCATCTGGGGCAGAAGAAGCACTGAAGCTTTCTTT | CASIWGRRSTEAFF
TRBD2 | TRBJ2-3 | - | TRBV6-5 | TGTGCCAGCAGTTACGGGACTACCCCAGATACGCAGTATTTT | CASSYGTTPDTQYF
- | TRBJ2-3 | - | TRBV30 | TGTGCCTGGAGCCCGAATTCCCCGGTCACGCAGTATTTT | CAWSPNSPVTQYF
TRBD1 | TRBJ1-5 | - | TRBV4-1 | TGCGCCAGCAGCCAAGATAACCCCCGGACAGGGAACAATCAGCCCCAGCATTTT | CASSQDNPRTGNNQPQHF